These 25 T cell receptor beta chains came from one sample sequenced in a study of T cell responses to AZD1222 COVID-19 vaccine. Generated by immunoSEQ multiplex PCR, the TCRdb table keeps only in-frame clones and is missing some. Of 84,000 or so clones listed, approximately 86% are singletons. Sequences were derived from peripheral blood, sampled on day 0 of AZD1222 vaccination. The receptor source for this set is an adult in good health.

This clone showed up just once. The genes are TRBV13 and TRBJ2-5, with a possible D match to TRBD2 (6 bases). This CDR3 contains 14 residues. V gave up 5 bases and J gave up 0 bases, with 10 bases separating them. In germline, CDR1 is PRHDT, CDR2 FYEKMQ (reference sequence). The CDR3 DNA is TGTGCCAGCAGCCCGGGACTTCACCAAGAGACCCAGTACTTC. This codes for CASSPGLHQETQYF.

The chain employs TRBV6-2 or TRBV6-3 and TRBJ2-7; 12 bases map to TRBD2. Germline-derived CDR1 and CDR2 are MNHEY and SVGEGT. This CDR3 is built from 15 residues. Unmatched junction bases numbered 3, after V lost 4 bases and J lost 2 bases. CDR3 coding DNA: TGTGCCAGCAGTTCCACTAGCGGGAGGCCCTACGAGCAGTACTTC. It specifies CASSSTSGRPYEQYF.

The rearrangement joins TRBV6-5 to TRBJ2-7; 11 bases are shared with TRBD2. This CDR3 region has 15 residues. In germline, CDR1 is MNHEY, CDR2 SVGAGI. The V segment lost 2 bases and the J segment 4 bases; nucleotides outside the gene matches: 4. DNA for the CDR3: TGTGCCAGCAGTTACACTAGCGGGAGTTATTACGAGCAGTACTTC. Amino acids: CASSYTSGSYYEQYF.

This sequence joins TRBV7-2 and TRBJ1-1, with D possibly TRBD1 on 5 matching bases. V lost 4 bases, J lost 6 bases, and 15 bases lay in between. CDR1 is SGHTA, CDR2 FQGNSA, per germline. This CDR3 region has 14 residues. The CDR3 loop is CASSYALGGAEAFF. The CDR3 region has the DNA TGTGCCAGCAGCTACGCCCTGGGGGGGGCTGAAGCTTTCTTT.

The V call is TRBV5-4, the J call TRBJ2-7; 14 bases align to TRBD2. Trimming took 4 bases from V and 7 from J; bases not matched to a gene: 7. The germline V gene encodes CDR1 SGHNT and CDR2 YYREEE (reference sequence). The CDR3 extends over 15 amino acids. CDR3 sequence reads: CASSGGLAGAYEQYF. In nucleotides, the CDR3 is TGTGCCAGCAGCGGGGGACTAGCGGGAGCGTATGAGCAGTACTTC.

The rearrangement joins TRBV7-2 to TRBJ2-3, with 7 bases aligning to TRBD2. The V and J ends lost 2 bases and 0 bases, in that order; junction bases with no gene match: 8. The germline V gene encodes CDR1 SGHTA and CDR2 FQGNSA. The CDR3 length is 17 residues. CDR3 coding DNA: TGTGCCAGCAGCTTACGGGCTAGCGGATATAGCACAGATACGCAGTATTTT. This gives the protein CASSLRASGYSTDTQYF.

The J gene is TRBJ2-1, the V gene TRBV5-5; TRBD1 or TRBD2 may be the D gene (5 bases each). The CDR3 has 11 residues. Germline lookup yields CDR1 SGHKS and CDR2 YYEKEE (reference sequence). V was clipped by 4 bases and J by 10 bases, with 9 bases between them. The CDR3 region is CASSPREEQFF. The DNA for the CDR3 is TGTGCCAGCAGCCCCAGGGAGGAGCAGTTCTTC.

The chain recombines TRBV7-9 with TRBJ1-1; no clear D. V was cut by 5 bases and J by 1 base, with 17 bases left in between. CDR1 SEHNR and CDR2 FQNEAQ come from the germline V gene (reference sequence). The CDR3 has 16 amino acids. As DNA, the CDR3 is TGTGCCAGCAGCCCCCCTTTACGGATGGGGAACACTGAAGCTTTCTTT. Translating it yields CASSPPLRMGNTEAFF.

The chain couples TRBV27 to TRBJ2-1, with D uncertain. V shed 7 bases and J shed 0 bases, with 13 bases lying between them. The CDR3 runs 15 residues. CDR1 and CDR2 from the germline V gene are MNHEY and SMNVEV (reference sequence). This chain's CDR3 is CASNPLGSSYNEQFF. CDR3 bases: TGTGCCAGCAACCCACTCGGTAGCTCCTACAATGAGCAGTTCTTC.

In regard to this clone: Other nucleotide sequences in the sample specify the same CDR3. V is TRBV9 and J is TRBJ2-2, with D tentatively TRBD2 (5 bases). Germline-derived CDR1 and CDR2 are SGDLS and YYNGEE. The CDR3 runs to 14 residues. V was shortened by 8 bases and J by 3 bases, with 14 bases between the two germline ends. The CDR3 reads CASSPRVYTGELFF. The CDR3 coding sequence is TGTGCCAGTTCCCCGAGGGTTTACACCGGGGAGCTGTTTTTT.

The V call is TRBV6-1, the J call TRBJ2-4; D gene ambiguous. The CDR3 has 13 residues. From germline, CDR1 is MNHNS and CDR2 SASEGT. Between the trimmed V and J ends, which lost 2 bases and 9 bases, there was a span of 11 bases. In DNA, the CDR3 is TGTGCCAGCAGTGAAACCGGGTTGGCCATTCAGTACTTC. Translating gives CASSETGLAIQYF.

The CDR3 DNA reads as TGCGCCAGCAGCCAGGCTAGCGAGACCTACGAGCAGTACTTC. It translates to CASSQASETYEQYF. The chain employs TRBV4-1 and TRBJ2-7; D may be TRBD2 (6 bases). Per the germline V gene, CDR1 is MGHRA and CDR2 is YSYEKL. The CDR3 is 14 residues long. The V end was cut by 3 bases, the J end by 2 bases, with 11 bases between.

The chain combines TRBV21-1 with TRBJ1-5. TRBV21-1 is assigned pseudogene status. This CDR3 region has 16 residues. The CDR3 DNA reads as TGTGCCAGCAGCCGACGAGCTCCTTTGCCCAATCAGCCCCAGCATTTT. Protein: CASSRRAPLPNQPQHF.

The J gene is TRBJ1-5, the V gene TRBV18, with D hard to call. This CDR3 contains 14 residues. Trimming cost V 3 bases and J 3 bases, with 9 bases left between them. Germline V gene sequence: CDR1 KGHSH, CDR2 LQKENI. The CDR3 nucleotides read TGTGCCAGCTCACCGTCAATGGACAATCAGCCCCAGCATTTT. The encoded protein is CASSPSMDNQPQHF.

This chain links TRBV28 with TRBJ2-5; 12 bases match TRBD2. V trimming: 5 bases; J trimming: 6 bases; junction bases outside the gene matches: 7. Germline CDR1 reads MDHEN; CDR2 reads SYDVKM. This CDR3 spans 15 amino acids. CDR3 bases: TGTGCCAGCAGTAACCGACTAGCGGGAGTTCAGACCCAGTACTTC. Translation gives CASSNRLAGVQTQYF. Combining the CDR3 with reference TRBV28 and TRBJ2-5 gives the whole variable domain DVKVTQSSRYLVKRTGEKVFLECVQDMDHENMFWYRQDPGLGLRLIYFSYDVKMKEKGDIPEGYSVSREKKERFSLILESASTNQTSMYLCASSNRLAGVQTQYFGPGTRLLVL.

The V and J genes are TRBV3-1 (or the pseudogene TRBV3-2) and TRBJ2-3; 10 positions match TRBD1. Germline assignment: CDR1 LGHDT and CDR2 YNNKEL (reference sequence). The V gene end was trimmed by 0 bases and the J gene end by 5 bases; junction bases not matched to a gene: 14. This CDR3 region has 19 residues. This chain's CDR3 is CASSQDWPRQGATRDTQYF. The CDR3 coding sequence is TGTGCCAGCAGCCAAGATTGGCCAAGACAGGGGGCAACTAGAGATACGCAGTATTTT.

The chain combines TRBV18 with TRBJ1-1; D not resolved. The CDR3 runs 15 residues. Trimming shortened V by 0 bases and J by 2 bases, and 10 bases separated the two germline ends. CDR1 and CDR2 from the germline V gene are KGHSH and LQKENI. The DNA for the CDR3 is TGTGCCAGCTCACCACCGAGCCAGGAAAACACTGAAGCTTTCTTT. It yields the protein CASSPPSQENTEAFF.

The V call is TRBV12-3 or TRBV12-4, the J call TRBJ2-2; D is uncertain. This CDR3 is 13 amino acids long. V shed 11 bases and J shed 0 bases, with 10 bases lying between them. Here the CDR3 reads CALSRANTGELFF. As DNA, the CDR3 is TGTGCCCTATCCCGGGCGAACACCGGGGAGCTGTTTTTT.

V and J are TRBV18 and TRBJ1-4, with TRBD1 matching 8 bases. CDR3 length: 15 residues. Germline V gene sequence: CDR1 KGHSH, CDR2 LQKENI. J gave up 6 bases and V 6 bases, and 9 bases lay outside the gene matches. The CDR3 sequence is CASSPRTGLDEKLFF. CDR3 DNA sequence: TGTGCCAGCTCCCCCCGGACAGGGTTGGATGAAAAACTGTTTTTT. The whole variable domain, filled in from reference TRBV18 and TRBJ1-4, reads NAGVMQNPRHLVRRRGQEARLRCSPMKGHSHVYWYRQLPEEGLKFMVYLQKENIIDESGMPKERFSAEFPKEGPSILRIQQVVRGDSAAYFCASSPRTGLDEKLFFGSGTQLSVL.

The rearrangement uses TRBV3-1 (or the pseudogene TRBV3-2) and TRBJ1-2; D unclear. The CDR3 spans 12 residues. The ends were cut back, 4 bases at V and 8 bases at J, with 11 bases in the middle. Per the germline V gene, CDR1 is LGHDT and CDR2 is YNNKEL (reference sequence). The CDR3 sequence: CASSPRPGGYTF. In nucleotides, the CDR3 is TGTGCCAGCAGCCCCCGCCCCGGGGGCTACACCTTC.

The chain employs TRBV5-1 and TRBJ2-5; the match to TRBD2 covers 7 bases. Germline CDR1 is SGHRS and CDR2 is YFSETQ. Germline trimming cut 0 bases from V and 5 bases from J; bases unmatched to any gene: 7. There are 15 residues in the CDR3. CDR3 sequence reads: CASSLAGGFAETQYF. The CDR3 DNA reads as TGCGCCAGCAGCTTGGCGGGGGGATTCGCGGAGACCCAGTACTTC.

Here the CDR3 DNA reads TGCAGCGTCATGGACAGGGCCCCTGAAAAACTGTTTTTT. The encoded protein is CSVMDRAPEKLFF. The chain has TRBV29-1 and TRBJ1-4; 8 bases map to TRBD1. This CDR3 region has 13 residues. With V trimmed by 6 bases and J by 7 bases, 7 bases remained unmatched. CDR1 and CDR2 from the germline V gene are SQVTM and ANQGSEA.

This chain joins TRBV5-6 and TRBJ1-3; no clear D. The CDR3 totals 13 residues. CDR1 is SGHDT, CDR2 YYEEEE, per germline. Trimming pared 5 bases from V and 0 bases from J, leaving 6 bases between. Here the CDR3 reads CASRQISGNTIYF. CDR3 nucleotide sequence: TGTGCCAGCAGACAGATCTCTGGAAACACCATATATTTT.

V is TRBV7-2 and J is TRBJ2-7; 14 nucleotides align to TRBD2. This CDR3 is built from 16 residues. V lost 5 bases and J lost 7; bases outside the gene matches: 10. Germline assignment: CDR1 SGHTA and CDR2 FQGNSA. The CDR3 coding sequence is TGTGCCAGCAGCCTTGGGACTAGCGGGAGATCTGGGGAGCAGTACTTC. Its translation: CASSLGTSGRSGEQYF.

Concerning this clone: Other DNA sequences from this sample encode an identical CDR3 as well. The chain employs TRBV18 and TRBJ2-7; possibly TRBD1 or TRBD2 for D (6 bases each). Per germline, CDR1 KGHSH and CDR2 LQKENI. Trimming took off 3 bases at V and 5 bases at J, with 20 bases between the two ends. The CDR3 length is 16 residues. The chain's CDR3 is CASSPGGPGAGHEQYF. The CDR3 DNA follows: TGTGCCAGCTCACCCGGGGGTCCGGGGGCGGGACACGAGCAGTACTTC.